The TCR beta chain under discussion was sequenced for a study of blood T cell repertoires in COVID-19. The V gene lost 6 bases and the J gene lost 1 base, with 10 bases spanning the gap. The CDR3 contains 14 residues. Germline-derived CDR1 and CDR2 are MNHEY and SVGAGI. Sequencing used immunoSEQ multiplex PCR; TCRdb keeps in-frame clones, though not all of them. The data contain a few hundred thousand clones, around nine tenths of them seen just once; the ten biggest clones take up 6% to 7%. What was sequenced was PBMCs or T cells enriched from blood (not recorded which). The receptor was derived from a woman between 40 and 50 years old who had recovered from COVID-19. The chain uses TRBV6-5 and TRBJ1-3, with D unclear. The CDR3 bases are TGTGCCAGCAGGAACAGCCGGTCTGGAAACACCATATATTTT. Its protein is CASRNSRSGNTIYF.